These 20 T cell receptor beta chains originate from one sample sequenced in a study of CD4+ T cells in melanoma. Profiled with immunoSEQ multiplex PCR; TCRdb holds only in-frame clones, not every one. The sample has around 100,000 clones, over 80% seen once. Material: peripheral blood. The receptor source for this set is a human donor with melanoma.

For the CDR3, the DNA is TGTGCCAGCAGTGTTCGGGCAAACTCCTACGAGCAGTACTTC. Translated: CASSVRANSYEQYF. The chain uses TRBV2 and TRBJ2-7; D not certain. Trimming stripped 4 bases from V and 0 bases from J, with 10 bases between. The CDR3 covers 14 residues. CDR1 is SNHLY and CDR2 is FYNNEI in the germline V gene.

The J gene is TRBJ1-4, the V gene TRBV27; D call uncertain. Looked up from germline, CDR1 is MNHEY and CDR2 is SMNVEV (reference sequence). The length of the CDR3 is 13 residues. V lost 5 bases to trimming and J lost 3 bases, with 7 bases between them. Here the CDR3 reads CASSGWANEKLFF. In DNA form, the CDR3 reads TGTGCCAGCAGTGGATGGGCTAATGAAAAACTGTTTTTT.

The chain has TRBV5-4 and TRBJ2-3; 8 positions match TRBD1. The CDR3 is 16 residues long. Per the germline V gene, CDR1 is SGHNT and CDR2 is YYREEE (reference sequence). The J segment lost 5 bases and the V segment lost 4 bases, leaving 12 bases of the junction unmatched. In DNA form, the CDR3 reads TGTGCCAGCAGCATGTTGACAGGGGTCGGATTAGATACGCAGTATTTT. It translates to CASSMLTGVGLDTQYF.

The chain recombines TRBV7-6 with TRBJ1-5; tentatively, D is TRBD1 (6 bases). V lost 4 bases and J lost 7, with 23 bases in between. Germline CDR1 is SGHVS and CDR2 is FNYEAQ. This CDR3 has 17 residues. CDR3 sequence reads: CASSSTRGRQAEQPQHF. The CDR3 nucleotides are TGTGCCAGCAGCTCTACGAGGGGGAGACAGGCCGAACAGCCCCAGCATTTT.

This rearrangement joins TRBV7-2 to TRBJ1-2; the match to TRBD1 covers 8 bases. The germline V gene encodes CDR1 SGHTA and CDR2 FQGNSA. The CDR3 has 13 residues. V shed 4 bases, J shed 8 bases, and the junction held 6 bases outside the gene matches. The CDR3: CASSSHRGGGYTF. CDR3 coding DNA: TGTGCCAGCAGCTCCCACAGGGGGGGCGGCTACACCTTC.

The chain recombines TRBV7-2 with TRBJ2-5; 8 nucleotides match TRBD2. The CDR3 totals 13 residues. V shed 3 bases and J 7 bases; nucleotides not matched to a gene: 4. The germline CDR1 and CDR2 sequences are SGHTA and FQGNSA. The CDR3 region has the DNA TGTGCCAGCAGCTTTAGCGGGGTGGGGACCCAGTACTTC. As protein: CASSFSGVGTQYF.

The V gene is TRBV7-3, the J gene TRBJ2-7; 9 bases are shared with TRBD1. The CDR3 contains 15 residues. Germline V lookup: CDR1 SGHTA, CDR2 FQGTGA. The trim removed 4 bases at V and 3 bases at J, leaving 7 bases unmatched. CDR3 DNA sequence: TGTGCCAGCAGCTATCTTCCGGGACAGGGCTACGAGCAGTACTTC. Its translation: CASSYLPGQGYEQYF.

This sequence joins TRBV2 and TRBJ1-5; D not certain. Between the trimmed V and J ends, which lost 7 bases and 5 bases, there was a span of 12 bases. Germline CDR1 reads SNHLY; CDR2 reads FYNNEI. This CDR3 has 13 residues. The CDR3 DNA reads TGTGCCAGCACCCAAGGGAACGATCAGCCCCAGCATTTT. It yields the protein CASTQGNDQPQHF.

Worth noting for this clone: Other DNA sequences in the same sample also yield this CDR3. The chain has TRBV27 and TRBJ2-6, with D unresolved. Deletions cut 6 bases from V and 1 base from J, with 7 bases between. Looked up from germline, CDR1 is MNHEY and CDR2 is SMNVEV (reference sequence). The CDR3 runs 14 residues. This CDR3 reads CASRGISGANVLTF. The CDR3 region has the DNA TGTGCCAGCAGGGGGATTTCTGGGGCCAACGTCCTGACTTTC.

This clone was seen only a few times. The CDR3 nucleotides read TGTGCCAGCAGCTTGGTTGGTTACCAAGGGGAGTATGGCTACACCTTC. Translation: CASSLVGYQGEYGYTF. V is TRBV5-6 and J is TRBJ1-2, with a weak D call TRBD1 (5 bases). The CDR3 spans 16 residues. Germline V gene data show CDR1 as SGHDT and CDR2 as YYEEEE. Trimming removed 0 bases from V and 5 bases from J, with 17 bases in between.

This sequence joins TRBV4-2 and TRBJ2-7; D might be TRBD1 (5 bases). The CDR3 has 14 residues. With 1 base removed from V and 5 bases from J, the gap between germline ends came to 12 bases. Germline V gives CDR1 LGHNA, CDR2 YNFKEQ. CDR3 DNA: TGTGCCAGCAGCCAAGTCGGTAGGGGTAACGAGCAGTACTTC. This translates into CASSQVGRGNEQYF.

The chain uses TRBV7-9 and TRBJ2-1; 7 positions agree with TRBD1. The CDR3 is 12 residues long. Germline V gives CDR1 SEHNR, CDR2 FQNEAQ (reference sequence). The ends lost 5 bases at V and 10 bases at J; junction bases unmatched: 5. CDR3 in amino acids: CASSPRGTEQFF. DNA of the CDR3: TGTGCCAGCAGCCCCAGGGGGACAGAGCAGTTCTTC.

Turning to this clone: Other DNA sequences within the sample encode an identical CDR3. The V call is TRBV7-3, the J call TRBJ2-2, with unresolved D. V was shortened by 5 bases and J by 1 base, with 11 bases between the two germline ends. Looked up from germline, CDR1 is SGHTA and CDR2 is FQGTGA. The CDR3 length is 15 residues. The CDR3 here is CASSPSGRNTGELFF. The CDR3 DNA reads TGTGCCAGCAGCCCATCCGGCCGGAACACCGGGGAGCTGTTTTTT.

This sequence joins TRBV6-6 and TRBJ2-2, with 13 nucleotides matching TRBD2. V was clipped by 4 bases and J by 7 bases; unmatched bases: 3. Germline loops: CDR1 MNHNY, CDR2 SVGAGI (reference sequence). The length of the CDR3 is 15 residues. This CDR3 reads CASSSGLAGVGELFF. The CDR3, as DNA: TGTGCCAGCAGTTCTGGACTAGCGGGAGTCGGGGAGCTGTTTTTT.

V gene TRBV27 combines with J gene TRBJ1-4; the D is unclear. The V and J ends lost 2 bases and 8 bases respectively, with 15 bases between them. The CDR3 totals 15 residues. Germline loops: CDR1 MNHEY, CDR2 SMNVEV (reference sequence). The CDR3 region has the DNA TGTGCCAGCAGTTTACTCTTTCACGGTGGGGAAAAACTGTTTTTT. This sequence encodes CASSLLFHGGEKLFF. Drawing the rest from reference TRBV27 and TRBJ1-4, the complete variable domain is EAQVTQNPRYLITVTGKKLTVTCSQNMNHEYMSWYRQDPGLGLRQIYYSMNVEVTDKGDVPEGYKVSRKEKRNFPLILESPSPNQTSLYFCASSLLFHGGEKLFFGSGTQLSVL.

The gene calls are TRBV28 and TRBJ1-1, with 8 bases aligning to TRBD1. This CDR3 has 14 residues. Germline trimming cut 7 bases from V and 1 base from J; bases unmatched to any gene: 5. Germline loops: CDR1 MDHEN, CDR2 SYDVKM. The CDR3 DNA reads TGTGCCAGCACCCGGACAGGGTCGAACACTGAAGCTTTCTTT. Translated, it gives CASTRTGSNTEAFF.

This clone was detected only once. The CDR3 reads CAWSRQETQYF. CDR3 coding DNA: TGTGCCTGGAGTAGACAAGAGACCCAGTACTTC. This chain joins TRBV30 and TRBJ2-5; D ambiguous. This CDR3 is 11 amino acids long. In germline, CDR1 is GTSNPN, CDR2 SVGIG (reference sequence). V lost 2 bases and J 2 bases, leaving 3 bases between the germline ends.

This clone was detected once. The V and J genes are TRBV7-2 and TRBJ2-2, with 9 positions matching TRBD2. This CDR3 has 16 amino acids. The germline gives CDR1 SGHTA, CDR2 FQGNSA. V lost 5 bases, J lost 7 bases, and 11 bases stayed unmatched. CDR3 in amino acids: CASSQRAGGQFGELFF. For the CDR3, the DNA is TGTGCCAGCAGCCAGCGGGCGGGGGGGCAGTTCGGGGAGCTGTTTTTT. Variable domain in full (rest from reference TRBV7-2 and TRBJ2-2): GAGVSQSPSNKVTEKGKDVELRCDPISGHTALYWYRQSLGQGLEFLIYFQGNSAPDKSGLPSDRFSAERTGGSVSTLTIQRTQQEDSAVYLCASSQRAGGQFGELFFGEGSRLTVL.

The gene calls are TRBV4-1 and TRBJ2-7, with 8 bases fitting TRBD2. The germline V gene encodes CDR1 MGHRA and CDR2 YSYEKL. The CDR3 totals 17 residues. J was trimmed by 4 bases and V by 5 bases; bases with no gene match: 16. As DNA, the CDR3 is TGCGCCAGCAGCTACGAACTAGCGGTACTAGAGGGATACGAGCAGTACTTC. Translated: CASSYELAVLEGYEQYF.

V and J are TRBV7-8 and TRBJ1-5; D might be TRBD1 (5 bases). The CDR3 consists of 16 residues. Trimming shortened V by 4 bases and J by 2 bases, and 15 bases separated the two germline ends. The germline CDR1 and CDR2 sequences are SGHVS and FQNEAQ. CDR3 nucleotide sequence: TGTGCCAGCAGCTCTCCGGCTGGGGGGGGCAATCAGCCCCAGCATTTT. Translation: CASSSPAGGGNQPQHF.